The 9 T cell receptor beta chains listed next were all sequenced from one sample in a study of T cells in Graves' hyperthyroidism and ophthalmopathy. It was RNA transcripts that yielded the amplified TCR beta CDR3 regions. In the first-round RT-PCR of the TCR CDR3, the HTBI primer set was used. MiXCR was run by TCRdb on the multiplex PCR reads, yielding one entry per CDR3 protein. The sample holds around 190,000 distinct CDR3 sequences, approximately 17% seen once. Material for sequencing was blood. The receptor set was obtained from a woman aged 45-60 years with Graves' hyperthyroidism.

This clonotype was seen repeatedly, ten times or more. The chain has TRBV13 and TRBJ2-1; TRBD2 agrees at 16 bases. V dropped 4 bases and J dropped 6; count of bases not matched to a gene: 6. This CDR3 is built from 17 residues. Germline loops: CDR1 PRHDT, CDR2 FYEKMQ (reference sequence). The CDR3 loop is CASSSSGTSGGANEQFF. The CDR3 DNA reads TGTGCCAGCAGCTCATCCGGGACTAGCGGGGGGGCCAATGAGCAGTTCTTC.

The chain couples TRBV29-1 to TRBJ2-2, with a possible D match to TRBD2 (5 bases). Trimming pared 6 bases from V and 5 bases from J, leaving 16 bases between. CDR3 length: 14 amino acids. Germline-derived CDR1 and CDR2 are SQVTM and ANQGSEA. Written as DNA, the CDR3 is TGCAGCGTCGGTACTAGTGTGGTTACCGGGGAGCTGTTTTTT. It specifies CSVGTSVVTGELFF.

This clonotype turned up a few times. The chain uses TRBV13 and TRBJ1-1; no firm D call. Trimming removed 5 bases at V and 1 base at J, with 11 bases between. Germline CDR1 is PRHDT and CDR2 is FYEKMQ (reference sequence). This CDR3 contains 14 residues. The CDR3 coding sequence is TGTGCCAGCAGCGGGTACACGGAGAACACTGAAGCTTTCTTT. Amino acid sequence: CASSGYTENTEAFF.

At least ten counts were recorded for this clonotype. The CDR3 DNA reads as TGTGCCAGCAGCTTAGCGGGACAGGTACAAGAGACCCAGTACTTC. Its translation: CASSLAGQVQETQYF. V gene TRBV7-9 combines with J gene TRBJ2-5, with TRBD1 matching over 8 bases. This CDR3 region has 15 residues. V shed 0 bases and J 2 bases; nucleotides not matched to a gene: 2. CDR1 SEHNR and CDR2 FQNEAQ come from the germline V gene (reference sequence).

This chain links TRBV20-1 with TRBJ1-1, with D perhaps matching TRBD1 (6 bases). V lost 3 bases and J lost 5, with 25 bases in between. Germline CDR1 reads DFQATT; CDR2 reads SNEGSKA (reference sequence). This CDR3 is 17 amino acids long. The CDR3 DNA follows: TGCAGTGCTAGGTGGCAGGGGCCACGGGTGGATATTACTGAAGCTTTCTTT. Its protein is CSARWQGPRVDITEAFF.

There are many counts of this clonotype. This sequence joins TRBV9 and TRBJ1-1, with D uncertain. V was cut by 2 bases and J by 1 base, with 15 bases left in between. The germline V gene encodes CDR1 SGDLS and CDR2 YYNGEE. The CDR3 spans 16 residues. The CDR3 sequence: CASSVDLVTGNTEAFF. For the CDR3, the DNA is TGTGCCAGCAGCGTGGATTTAGTCACGGGGAACACTGAAGCTTTCTTT.

This clonotype appeared many times. The chain has TRBV20-1 and TRBJ1-2; unclear D gene. The CDR3 extends over 12 amino acids. The germline CDR1 and CDR2 sequences are DFQATT and SNEGSKA (reference sequence). V lost 4 bases, J lost 3 bases, and 9 bases lay in between. The CDR3 loop reads CSATREHYGYTF. For the CDR3, the DNA is TGCAGTGCTACCCGGGAACACTATGGCTACACCTTC.

This clonotype was seen ten or more times. This rearrangement joins TRBV7-9 to TRBJ2-1; D is possibly TRBD2 (5 bases). The CDR3 sequence is 15 residues long. V lost 2 bases to trimming and J lost 1 base, with 9 bases between them. The germline V gene encodes CDR1 SEHNR and CDR2 FQNEAQ (reference sequence). CDR3 DNA sequence: TGTGCCAGCAGCTTAATCCGGGGTTCCTACAATGAGCAGTTCTTC. It is translated as CASSLIRGSYNEQFF.

This clonotype was seen just once. The chain has TRBV28 and TRBJ2-7; 12 bases fit TRBD2. CDR1 is MDHEN and CDR2 is SYDVKM in the germline V gene. V was pared by 8 bases and J by 2 bases, with 10 bases of the junction left unmatched. The CDR3 totals 16 residues. This CDR3 is CASGKTSGGSTYEQYF. Written as DNA, the CDR3 is TGTGCCAGCGGTAAGACTAGCGGGGGCTCCACCTACGAGCAGTACTTC. The full variable domain, its missing parts supplied by reference TRBV28 and TRBJ2-7, is DVKVTQSSRYLVKRTGEKVFLECVQDMDHENMFWYRQDPGLGLRLIYFSYDVKMKEKGDIPEGYSVSREKKERFSLILESASTNQTSMYLCASGKTSGGSTYEQYFGPGTRLTVT.